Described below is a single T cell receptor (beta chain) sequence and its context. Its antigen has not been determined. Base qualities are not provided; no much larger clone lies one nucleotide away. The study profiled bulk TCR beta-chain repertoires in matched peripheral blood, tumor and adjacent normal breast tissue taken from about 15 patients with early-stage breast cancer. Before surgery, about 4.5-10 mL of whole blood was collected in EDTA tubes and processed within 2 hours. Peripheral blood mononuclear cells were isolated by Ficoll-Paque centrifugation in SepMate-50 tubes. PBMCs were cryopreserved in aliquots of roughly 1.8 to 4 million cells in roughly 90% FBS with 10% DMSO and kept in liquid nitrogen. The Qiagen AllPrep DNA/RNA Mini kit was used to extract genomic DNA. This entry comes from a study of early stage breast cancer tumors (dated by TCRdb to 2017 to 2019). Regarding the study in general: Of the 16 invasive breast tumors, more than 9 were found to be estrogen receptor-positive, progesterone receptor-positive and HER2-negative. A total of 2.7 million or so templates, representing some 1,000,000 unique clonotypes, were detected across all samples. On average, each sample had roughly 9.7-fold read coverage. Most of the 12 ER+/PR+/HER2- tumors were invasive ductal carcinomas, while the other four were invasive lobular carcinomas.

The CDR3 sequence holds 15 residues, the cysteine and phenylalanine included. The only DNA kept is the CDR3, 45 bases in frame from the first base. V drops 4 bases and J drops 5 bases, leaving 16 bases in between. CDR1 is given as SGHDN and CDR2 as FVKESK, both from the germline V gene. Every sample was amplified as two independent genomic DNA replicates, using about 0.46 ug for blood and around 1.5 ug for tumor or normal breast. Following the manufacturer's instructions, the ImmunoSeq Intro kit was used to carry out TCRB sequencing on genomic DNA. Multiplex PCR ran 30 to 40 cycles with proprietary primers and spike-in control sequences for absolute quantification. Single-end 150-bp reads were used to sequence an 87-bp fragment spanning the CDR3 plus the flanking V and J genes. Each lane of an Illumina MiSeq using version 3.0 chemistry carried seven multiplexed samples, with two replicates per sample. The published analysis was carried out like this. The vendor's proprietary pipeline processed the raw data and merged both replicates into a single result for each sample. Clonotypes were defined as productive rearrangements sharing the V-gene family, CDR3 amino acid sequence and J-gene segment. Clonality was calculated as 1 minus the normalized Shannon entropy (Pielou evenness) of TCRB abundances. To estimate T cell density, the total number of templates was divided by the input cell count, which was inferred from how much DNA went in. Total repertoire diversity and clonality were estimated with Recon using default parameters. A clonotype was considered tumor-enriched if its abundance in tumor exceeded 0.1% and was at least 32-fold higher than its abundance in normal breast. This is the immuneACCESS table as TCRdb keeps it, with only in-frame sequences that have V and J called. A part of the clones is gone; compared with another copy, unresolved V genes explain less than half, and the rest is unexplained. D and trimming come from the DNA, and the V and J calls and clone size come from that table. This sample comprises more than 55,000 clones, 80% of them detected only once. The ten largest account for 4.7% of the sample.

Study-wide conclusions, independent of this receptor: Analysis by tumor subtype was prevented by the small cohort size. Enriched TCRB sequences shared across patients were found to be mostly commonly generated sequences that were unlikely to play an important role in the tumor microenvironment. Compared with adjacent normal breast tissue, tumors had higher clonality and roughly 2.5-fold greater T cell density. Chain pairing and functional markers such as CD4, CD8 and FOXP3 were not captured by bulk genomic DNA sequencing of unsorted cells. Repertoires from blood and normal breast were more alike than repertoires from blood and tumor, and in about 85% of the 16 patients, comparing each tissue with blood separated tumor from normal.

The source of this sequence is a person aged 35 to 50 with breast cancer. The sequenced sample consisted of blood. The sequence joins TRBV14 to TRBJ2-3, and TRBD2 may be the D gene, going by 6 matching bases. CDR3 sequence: CASSPGVRVQDTQYF. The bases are TGTGCCAGCAGCCCGGGGGTGCGGGTTCAAGATACGCAGTATTTT.